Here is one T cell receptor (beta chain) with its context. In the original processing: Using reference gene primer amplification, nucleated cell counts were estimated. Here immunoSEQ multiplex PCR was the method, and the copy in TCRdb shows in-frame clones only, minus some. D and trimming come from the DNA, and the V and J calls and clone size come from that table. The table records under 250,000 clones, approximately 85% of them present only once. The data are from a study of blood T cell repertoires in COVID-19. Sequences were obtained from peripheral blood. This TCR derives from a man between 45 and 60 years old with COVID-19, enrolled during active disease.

Written as DNA, the CDR3 is TGCGCCAGCACTAGGACAAGACAAGAGACCCAGTACTTC. Residues: CASTRTRQETQYF. V is TRBV10-2 and J is TRBJ2-5; weak D call: TRBD1 (5 bases). V was pared by 7 bases and J by 2 bases, with 11 bases between. Germline V gene lookup returns CDR1 WSHSY and CDR2 SAAADI. There are 13 residues in the CDR3.